These 17 T cell receptor beta chains originate from one sample sequenced in a study of monozygotic twins with inflammatory bowel disease. TCRdb re-called the 5' RACE reads and shows each CDR3 protein once, DNA omitted. The sample has approximately 300,000 distinct CDR3 sequences, and its top ten clones hold more than 4.5%. The sample comprised blood. All receptors derive from a human donor with ulcerative colitis or Crohn's disease, or a healthy co-twin of an affected twin (not recorded which).

This chain joins TRBV12-3 or TRBV12-4 and TRBJ2-1; the TCRdb call, TRBD2, lacks DNA for checking. The CDR3 totals 14 residues. The CDR3 loop reads CASILAGGNNEQFF.

The J gene is TRBJ1-4, the V gene TRBV20-1. Germline CDR1 and CDR2: DFQATT and SNEGSKA (reference sequence). The CDR3 covers 13 residues. The CDR3 here is CSTVDSNNEKLFF.

The rearrangement uses TRBV30 and TRBJ1-5; the TRBD1 assignment by TCRdb is unverifiable without DNA. Germline V CDR1 and CDR2: GTSNPN, SVGIG (reference sequence). This CDR3 contains 15 residues. The CDR3 sequence is CAWSTTTGLMQPQHF.

The gene calls are TRBV7-2 and TRBJ1-1. The germline CDR1 and CDR2 sequences are SGHTA and FQGNSA. The CDR3 is 14 residues long. CDR3 region: CASSSGIMNTEAFF. The full variable domain, rest sourced from reference TRBV7-2 and TRBJ1-1, is GAGVSQSPSNKVTEKGKDVELRCDPISGHTALYWYRQSLGQGLEFLIYFQGNSAPDKSGLPSDRFSAERTGGSVSTLTIQRTQQEDSAVYLCASSSGIMNTEAFFGQGTRLTVV.

The rearrangement joins TRBV20-1 to TRBJ2-1; checking the TCRdb D call of TRBD1 is not possible without DNA. The CDR3 loop spans 16 amino acids. In germline, CDR1 is DFQATT, CDR2 SNEGSKA (reference sequence). CDR3 protein: CSARARRGAGYNEQFF.

V and J are TRBV6-1 and TRBJ1-3; lacking DNA, the TRBD1 call made by TCRdb goes unchecked. This CDR3 is built from 17 residues. From germline, CDR1 is MNHNS and CDR2 SASEGT. The CDR3 loop is CASRTLSTGRSGNTIYF.

The V gene is TRBV5-6, the J gene TRBJ2-3; with no DNA, the TCRdb D assignment of TRBD2 cannot be verified. Germline V gene lookup returns CDR1 SGHDT and CDR2 YYEEEE. The CDR3 runs to 15 residues. The CDR3 protein is CATSRRLLSTDTQYF.

The V call is TRBV7-2, the J call TRBJ2-7; TCRdb outputs TRBD1, but without DNA this stays unchecked. In germline, CDR1 is SGHTA, CDR2 FQGNSA. This CDR3 is 14 amino acids long. The CDR3 loop reads CASSSGQGAYEQYF. The entire variable domain, with the rest obtained from reference TRBV7-2 and TRBJ2-7, is as follows: GAGVSQSPSNKVTEKGKDVELRCDPISGHTALYWYRQSLGQGLEFLIYFQGNSAPDKSGLPSDRFSAERTGGSVSTLTIQRTQQEDSAVYLCASSSGQGAYEQYFGPGTRLTVT.

V gene TRBV4-3 combines with J gene TRBJ1-2; without DNA, the TCRdb call of TRBD1 cannot be checked. The germline V gene encodes CDR1 LGHNA and CDR2 YSLEER. The length of the CDR3 is 16 residues. The CDR3 here is CASSQAGTGFSYGYTF.

V gene TRBV12-3 or TRBV12-4 combines with J gene TRBJ2-3. The CDR3 sequence is 13 residues long. The CDR3 loop is CASRRLAADTQYF.

The V gene is TRBV7-2, the J gene TRBJ1-5. This CDR3 comprises 14 residues. Germline V gives CDR1 SGHTA, CDR2 FQGNSA. The CDR3 region is CASSSHSSNQPQHF.

J is TRBJ1-1 and V is TRBV10-3. Germline V CDR1 and CDR2: ENHRY, SYGVKD. The CDR3 length is 17 residues. CDR3 protein: CAIRRRPRLRLGTEAFF.

The V call is TRBV11-2, the J call TRBJ2-1; TCRdb indicates TRBD2, and absent DNA this call remains unverified. CDR1 is SGHAT, CDR2 FQNNGV, per germline. The CDR3 contains 15 residues. The CDR3 here is CASSPPSGGDNEQFF.

This chain uses TRBV12-3 or TRBV12-4 with TRBJ2-2. The CDR3 is 13 amino acids. The CDR3 protein is CASSLDLAGELFF.

The chain combines TRBV7-8 with TRBJ2-7; TCRdb names TRBD1, which stays unverified in the absence of DNA. The CDR3 is 15 residues long. The germline CDR1 and CDR2 sequences are SGHVS and FQNEAQ. The CDR3 loop reads CASSQTIPGPYEQYF.

The J gene is TRBJ2-1, the V gene TRBV9. Germline assignment: CDR1 SGDLS and CDR2 YYNGEE. The CDR3 contains 13 residues. The CDR3 spells CASSVEYDNEQFF.

V usage is TRBV10-2 and J usage is TRBJ2-5. The CDR3 consists of 13 residues. Germline CDR1 reads WSHSY; CDR2 reads SAAADI. CDR3 protein: CASRDGTPETQYF.